A selection of T cell receptor beta chains follows, all from one sample in a study of cytomegalovirus exposure and HLA in healthy donors. Sequenced by immunoSEQ multiplex PCR; TCRdb stores in-frame clones only, minus some. The table lists about 150,000 clones, around nine tenths of them singletons. Sample: PBMCs. All receptors derive from a man in his late teens or twenties in good health and CMV-seropositive. CDR3s include the opening cysteine and the closing phenylalanine or tryptophan. The D gene is left open where the match is weak. Only some rows state a clone size, as once, few, many or a class for expanded clones.

j_gene	v_gene	d_gene	abundance	CDR3nt	CDR3aa
TRBJ1-1	TRBV27	NA	NA	TGTGCCAGCAGTTTATTGGGGGCGCGGAACACTGAAGCTTTCTTT	CASSLLGARNTEAFF
TRBJ2-1	TRBV10-3	NA	NA	TGTGCCATCAGCACGCCTGCGGGGCGTTACTATGAGCAGTTCTTC	CAISTPAGRYYEQFF
TRBJ1-4	TRBV5-1	TRBD1	NA	TGCGCCAGCAGCTTGAGTCAGGGGGCTGGTTGGGAAAAACTGTTTTTT	CASSLSQGAGWEKLFF
TRBJ2-1	TRBV7-3	NA	NA	TGTGCCAGCAGCTTAACGTTCGGGAGACTTTCAAACAATGAGCAGTTCTTC	CASSLTFGRLSNNEQFF
TRBJ2-3	TRBV27	NA	NA	TGTGCCAGCACCTCACCGGGACTTGCAGATACGCAGTATTTT	CASTSPGLADTQYF
TRBJ2-5	TRBV10-1	TRBD1	NA	TGCGCCAGCAGTGAGTCCGGGACAGGGAGGAGACAAGAGACCCAGTACTTC	CASSESGTGRRQETQYF
TRBJ1-1	TRBV6-5	TRBD1	NA	TGTGCCAGCAGCCGCCAGACAGGGCTGGGGACTGAAGCTTTCTTT	CASSRQTGLGTEAFF
TRBJ1-2	TRBV2	TRBD1	NA	TGTGCCAGCAGTGAACCGGGACAGACTTTCAACTATGGCTACACCTTC	CASSEPGQTFNYGYTF
TRBJ2-5	TRBV7-3	TRBD1	NA	TGTGCCAGCAGCCCGACAGGGGGAGAGACCCAGTACTTC	CASSPTGGETQYF
TRBJ1-1	TRBV5-1	TRBD1	NA	TGCGCCAGCAGCCCGACAGGGGAGGGGACTGAAGCTTTCTTT	CASSPTGEGTEAFF
TRBJ1-2	TRBV29-1	TRBD1	once	TGCAGCGGAAGACAGGGGGCGGGTGGCTACACCTTC	CSGRQGAGGYTF
TRBJ1-2	TRBV27	NA	NA	TGTGCCAGCAGCCCCGGGGGGATCCGAATCTATGGCTACACCTTC	CASSPGGIRIYGYTF
TRBJ2-3	TRBV7-2	NA	NA	TGTGCCAGCAGCTTAGCAGGCGGGGCAGATACGCAGTATTTT	CASSLAGGADTQYF
TRBJ2-1	TRBV7-9	TRBD2	once	TGTGCCAGCAGCTTAGAGCCTAGCGGGTATCAGCAGTTCTTC	CASSLEPSGYQQFF
TRBJ2-7	TRBV7-2	TRBD1	NA	TGTGCCAGCAGCCCCCGGACAGGGGGCCACTACGAGCAGTACTTC	CASSPRTGGHYEQYF
TRBJ2-1	TRBV5-4	NA	NA	TGTGCCAGCAGCTACGGACAGTCCTACAATGAGCAGTTCTTC	CASSYGQSYNEQFF
TRBJ1-2	TRBV7-6	NA	NA	TGTGCCAGCAGCTGGCCGGGAGCCCCCTACTATGGCTACACCTTC	CASSWPGAPYYGYTF
TRBJ2-7	TRBV6-5	NA	few	TGTGCCAGCAGTTACCAGGGCGCCTACGAGCAGTACTTC	CASSYQGAYEQYF
TRBJ2-3	TRBV18	NA	once	TGTGCCAGCTCTCGCTCAGCAAGGGAGAACACAGATACGCAGTATTTT	CASSRSARENTDTQYF
TRBJ2-4	TRBV5-4	TRBD2	once	TGTGCCAGCAGCTTGACTAGCGGGGGCAAAAACATTCAGTACTTC	CASSLTSGGKNIQYF
TRBJ1-5	TRBV6-5	NA	few	TGTGCCAGCAGCAGGATTGGCAATCAGCCCCAGCATTTT	CASSRIGNQPQHF
TRBJ1-5	TRBV6-1	TRBD1	NA	TGTGCCAGCACCCCGGACAGGGGTGGCAATCAGCCCCAGCATTTT	CASTPDRGGNQPQHF
TRBJ2-3	TRBV29-1	NA	NA	TGCAGCGTTGTACAGAGCACAGATACGCAGTATTTT	CSVVQSTDTQYF
TRBJ1-4	TRBV30	NA	NA	TGTGCCTGGAATAGACCCCGGGGGGGAACAACTAATGAAAAACTGTTTTTT	CAWNRPRGGTTNEKLFF
TRBJ2-5	TRBV11-2	TRBD2	NA	TGTGCCAGCAGCAATCCCCCCGGTAGCGGGGGCGACACCCAGTACTTC	CASSNPPGSGGDTQYF
TRBJ1-1	TRBV2	NA	few	TGTGCCAGCAGTGAAGTCCACCGCGAAACTGAAGCTTTCTTT	CASSEVHRETEAFF
TRBJ1-6	TRBV27	NA	NA	TGTGCCAGCAGTTTAAGGGGCTCCTATAATTCACCCCTCCACTTT	CASSLRGSYNSPLHF
TRBJ1-4	TRBV7-2	TRBD1	NA	TGTGCCAGCAGCCGCCGGACAGGGGGCGATGAAAAACTGTTTTTT	CASSRRTGGDEKLFF
TRBJ2-3	TRBV7-2	TRBD2	NA	TGTGCCAGCAGCTTATGGGTGGGTGTGAGCGGGGGGAGCACAGATACGCAGTATTTT	CASSLWVGVSGGSTDTQYF
TRBJ2-1	TRBV30	TRBD2	NA	TGTGCCTGGAGTGTACCCGGACTAGCGGGGGCCCGGGAGCAGTTCTTC	CAWSVPGLAGAREQFF
TRBJ2-7	TRBV11-2	TRBD2	NA	TGTGCCAGCAGAGGGGGGACTAGCGGGAGGGCTTACGAGCAGTACTTC	CASRGGTSGRAYEQYF
TRBJ1-4	TRBV27	TRBD1	NA	TGTGCCAGCAGGGTTCAGGGGGGCGTTAATGAAAAACTGTTTTTT	CASRVQGGVNEKLFF
TRBJ2-7	TRBV9	TRBD1	NA	TGTGCCAGCAGCCGCACAACAGGGGGGACCTACGAGCAGTACTTC	CASSRTTGGTYEQYF
TRBJ2-3	TRBV5-1	NA	NA	TGCGCCAGCAGCTTGATGGCCACAGATACGCAGTATTTT	CASSLMATDTQYF
TRBJ1-2	TRBV7-2	NA	NA	TGTGCCAGCAGCTTTCGCCAGACTGCGTATGGCTACACCTTC	CASSFRQTAYGYTF
TRBJ1-2	TRBV4-1	NA	NA	TGCGCCAGCAGCGGAGGGCCGAATAACTATGGCTACACCTTC	CASSGGPNNYGYTF
TRBJ2-3	TRBV23-1	TRBD2	NA	TGCGCCAGCAGTCAGGATGGGCGGGGGGGCCAAGATACGCAGTATTTT	CASSQDGRGGQDTQYF
TRBJ1-6	TRBV28	NA	once	TGTGCCAGCAGTTTTTCTACGGGACACCGTAATTCACCCCTCCACTTT	CASSFSTGHRNSPLHF
TRBJ1-1	TRBV6-6	NA	NA	TGTGCCAGCAGTTACGAGTCCCCCTTTGAAGCTTTCTTT	CASSYESPFEAFF
TRBJ2-7	TRBV11-2	TRBD2	few	TGTGCCAGCAGCCGTCTAGCGGCCCCCTACGAGCAGTACTTC	CASSRLAAPYEQYF
TRBJ2-7	TRBV21-1	NA	NA	TGTGCCAGGAGGGCGAATGGCGAGCAGTACTTC	CARRANGEQYF
TRBJ2-7	TRBV5-6	TRBD1	NA	TGTGCCAGCAGCTCGGGAGCCGGGACAGGGGTTGTCTACGAGCAGTACTTC	CASSSGAGTGVVYEQYF
TRBJ1-1	TRBV21-1	NA	once	NA	CASSPPQGGSVAGGTEAFF
TRBJ2-1	TRBV2	NA	NA	TGTGCCAGCAGTGGGGCCTACAATGGCGAGCAGTTCTTC	CASSGAYNGEQFF
TRBJ2-1	TRBV6-5	NA	NA	TGTGCCAGCAGTGACTGGGGGCGCGCCAATGAGCAGTTCTTC	CASSDWGRANEQFF
TRBJ2-7	TRBV9	NA	NA	TGTGCCAGCAGCGTAGGCACAGGTGACTCCTACGAGCAGTACTTC	CASSVGTGDSYEQYF
TRBJ2-5	TRBV4-2	NA	NA	TGTGCCAGCAACGAGGGGGATCAAGAGACCCAGTACTTC	CASNEGDQETQYF
TRBJ2-5	TRBV25-1	NA	NA	TGTGCCAGCAGCTCACTTTCGGGGACCCAGTACTTC	CASSSLSGTQYF
TRBJ2-7	TRBV4-2	TRBD2	NA	TGTGCCAGCAGCCCCCGGGGGGGTGACTACGAGCAGTACTTC	CASSPRGGDYEQYF
TRBJ1-2	TRBV6-9	TRBD1	NA	TGTGCCAGCAGCGAGGACAGGGTCGGTGGCTACACCTTC	CASSEDRVGGYTF